These 21 T cell receptor beta chains were all obtained from the same sample, sequenced in a study of T cell responses to AZD1222 COVID-19 vaccine. TCRdb keeps only in-frame clones here, not all; method: immunoSEQ multiplex PCR. The repertoire consists of 95,000 to 100,000 clones, with approximately 90% occurring once and the leading ten covering 1.3%. This material consisted of peripheral blood, taken on day 0 of AZD1222 vaccination. These receptors were obtained from an adult in good health.

The rearrangement links TRBV9 to TRBJ2-7; 11 nucleotides agree with TRBD1. Germline values: CDR1 SGDLS, CDR2 YYNGEE. V lost 5 bases and J lost 7; bases outside the gene matches: 5. CDR3 size: 13 residues. CDR3 DNA: TGTGCCAGCAGTAGGACAGGGGGCGGTGAGCAGTACTTC. Translated, it gives CASSRTGGGEQYF.

This chain uses TRBV19 with TRBJ1-1; perhaps TRBD1 as D (5 bases). This CDR3 is 19 amino acids long. The V end was cut by 3 bases, the J end by 0 bases, with 23 bases between. Looked up from germline, CDR1 is LNHDA and CDR2 is SQIVND (reference sequence). CDR3 coding DNA: TGTGCCAGTAGTATGCCTAGACAGCAACTCCTCATAATGAACACTGAAGCTTTCTTT. Translated, it gives CASSMPRQQLLIMNTEAFF.

The chain has TRBV4-2 and TRBJ2-1, with D unclear. Germline lookup yields CDR1 LGHNA and CDR2 YNFKEQ. The V end was cut by 0 bases, the J end by 8 bases, with 11 bases between. The CDR3 covers 14 residues. In nucleotides, the CDR3 is TGTGCCAGCAGCCAAGATCTGGCTAGGCATGAGCAGTTCTTC. Protein product: CASSQDLARHEQFF.

V usage is TRBV6-5 and J usage is TRBJ1-2, with D tentatively TRBD1 (5 bases). CDR1 and CDR2 from the germline V gene are MNHEY and SVGAGI. This CDR3 has 14 residues. The ends were cut back, 3 bases at V and 3 bases at J, with 11 bases in the middle. For the CDR3, the DNA is TGTGCCAGCAGTTATGACAGAAACTACTATGGCTACACCTTC. The encoded protein is CASSYDRNYYGYTF.

This clone was seen once. V is TRBV4-1 and J is TRBJ2-3, with D perhaps assigned TRBD1 or TRBD2 (6 bases each). The CDR3 is 14 amino acids. CDR1 is MGHRA, CDR2 YSYEKL, per germline. With 4 bases removed from V and 6 bases from J, the gap between germline ends came to 14 bases. The CDR3 here is CASSPRGRGDTQYF. CDR3 sequence (DNA): TGCGCCAGCAGCCCCCGGGGGCGTGGGGATACGCAGTATTTT.

The rearrangement links TRBV5-1 to TRBJ1-5; 7 bases fit TRBD1. Looked up from germline, CDR1 is SGHRS and CDR2 is YFSETQ. V lost 0 bases to trimming and J lost 5 bases; unmatched junction nucleotides: 2. This CDR3 is 14 amino acids long. The chain's CDR3 is CASSLEGADQPQHF. The CDR3 region has the DNA TGCGCCAGCAGCTTGGAGGGGGCAGATCAGCCCCAGCATTTT. Filled out from reference TRBV5-1 and TRBJ1-5, the complete variable domain reads KAGVTQTPRYLIKTRGQQVTLSCSPISGHRSVSWYQQTPGQGLQFLFEYFSETQRNKGNFPGRFSGRQFSNSRSEMNVSTLELGDSALYLCASSLEGADQPQHFGDGTRLSIL.

The genes are TRBV18 and TRBJ2-5; D is unresolved. In germline, CDR1 is KGHSH, CDR2 LQKENI. Trimming took off 6 bases at V and 9 bases at J, with 17 bases between the two ends. This CDR3 is built from 13 residues. In DNA, the CDR3 is TGTGCCAGCTCGGCAGGTGACCCAAGTGCCCAGTACTTC. Its translation is CASSAGDPSAQYF.

The gene calls are TRBV16 and TRBJ2-3; D ambiguous. The germline V gene encodes CDR1 KGHSY and CDR2 FQNENV. This CDR3 comprises 13 residues. The V end was cut by 7 bases, the J end by 0 bases, with 8 bases between. This CDR3 is CASTATSTDTQYF. CDR3 DNA: TGTGCCAGCACCGCTACTAGCACAGATACGCAGTATTTT.

The chain uses TRBV6-5 and TRBJ2-7; TRBD1 matches 7 bases. Germline CDR1 is MNHEY and CDR2 is SVGAGI. The CDR3 length is 15 residues. J lost 0 bases, V lost 0 bases, and 2 bases had no gene match. CDR3: CASSYSTGSSYEQYF. CDR3 in DNA: TGTGCCAGCAGTTACTCGACAGGGAGCTCCTACGAGCAGTACTTC.

The chain is built from TRBV7-8 and TRBJ1-4, with 10 bases matching TRBD1. Germline CDR1 reads SGHVS; CDR2 reads FQNEAQ. J lost 7 bases, V lost 5 bases, and 16 bases had no gene match. The CDR3 is 18 amino acids. The CDR3 bases are TGTGCCAGCAGCCCCAGGGACAGGGGTAGAGGGGAAGGTGAAAAACTGTTTTTT. Translating it yields CASSPRDRGRGEGEKLFF.

The V and J genes are TRBV29-1 and TRBJ2-1; weak D call: TRBD1 (6 bases). CDR1 and CDR2 (germline): SQVTM, ANQGSEA. CDR3 length: 11 amino acids. This CDR3 reads CTFYQGNEQFF. In DNA form, the CDR3 reads TGCACGTTTTACCAGGGGAATGAGCAGTTCTTC.

The CDR3 DNA is TGTGCCAGCAGCCATAATCGGGTGAGCTCTGGAAACACCATATATTTT. Its protein product is CASSHNRVSSGNTIYF. The chain has TRBV14 and TRBJ1-3; no clear D gene. The V gene lost 3 bases and the J gene lost 0 bases, with 12 bases spanning the gap. The CDR3 consists of 16 residues. Germline values: CDR1 SGHDN, CDR2 FVKESK. The variable domain in full, completed from reference TRBV14 and TRBJ1-3, reads EAGVTQFPSHSVIEKGQTVTLRCDPISGHDNLYWYRRVMGKEIKFLLHFVKESKQDESGMPNNRFLAERTGGTYSTLKVQPAELEDSGVYFCASSHNRVSSGNTIYFGEGSWLTVV.

The chain combines TRBV5-6 with TRBJ1-1; D gene uncertain. This CDR3 comprises 14 residues. Deletions cut 0 bases from V and 4 bases from J, with 10 bases between. Germline CDR1 and CDR2: SGHDT and YYEEEE. This CDR3 reads CASSLVGRGTEAFF. The CDR3 nucleotides are TGTGCCAGCAGCTTGGTGGGGAGAGGCACTGAAGCTTTCTTT.

The chain has TRBV5-1 and TRBJ1-2; 7 nucleotides agree with TRBD1. CDR3 length: 14 residues. The junction had 6 bases not matched to a gene; V was cut back by 0 bases and J by 7 bases. Germline V lookup: CDR1 SGHRS, CDR2 YFSETQ. The CDR3 loop reads CASSLDRGSGGYTF. CDR3 sequence (DNA): TGCGCCAGCAGCTTGGACAGGGGTTCGGGTGGCTACACCTTC.

The V call is TRBV27, the J call TRBJ2-7; 9 bases align to TRBD1. The CDR3 totals 15 residues. Losses at the gene ends were 2 bases for V and 5 bases for J; bases not matched to a gene: 7. Germline CDR1 is MNHEY and CDR2 is SMNVEV (reference sequence). CDR3 protein: CASSLPGTGTNEQYF. CDR3 coding DNA: TGTGCCAGCAGTTTACCAGGGACAGGGACTAACGAGCAGTACTTC.

The rearrangement joins TRBV28 to TRBJ1-2; D not resolved. Deletions cut 5 bases from V and 0 bases from J, with 10 bases between. Germline loops: CDR1 MDHEN, CDR2 SYDVKM. This CDR3 has 14 amino acids. The CDR3 DNA follows: TGTGCCAGCAGTGCCCACCCTGCTAACTATGGCTACACCTTC. As protein: CASSAHPANYGYTF.

In its sample, this clone was seen once. The chain combines TRBV5-1 with TRBJ1-2, with 7 positions matching TRBD1. Germline V CDR1 and CDR2: SGHRS, YFSETQ. This CDR3 has 14 residues. V was clipped by 6 bases and J by 2 bases; unmatched bases: 7. The CDR3 nucleotides are TGCGCCAGCAAAGACAGGGCAGCAAACTATGGCTACACCTTC. It is translated as CASKDRAANYGYTF.

This clone appeared once. The J gene is TRBJ2-5, the V gene TRBV27, with no clear D. The ends were cut back, 1 base at V and 0 bases at J, with 6 bases in the middle. The CDR3 has 14 amino acids. Germline V gene sequence: CDR1 MNHEY, CDR2 SMNVEV (reference sequence). In DNA, the CDR3 is TGTGCCAGCAGTTTATTGGGGTACCAAGAGACCCAGTACTTC. Translation: CASSLLGYQETQYF.

This clone has only one observation. This chain connects TRBV7-9 to TRBJ1-1; the D is unclear. There are 12 residues in the CDR3. Trimming stripped 6 bases from V and 8 bases from J, with 13 bases between. Germline V CDR1 and CDR2: SEHNR, FQNEAQ (reference sequence). This CDR3 reads CASRKGSAEAFF. In DNA form, the CDR3 reads TGTGCCAGCAGGAAAGGGAGCGCCGAAGCTTTCTTT.

The rearrangement links TRBV27 to TRBJ1-2; D possibly corresponds to TRBD1 (5 bases). The CDR3 spans 13 residues. The V and J ends lost 5 bases and 2 bases respectively, with 9 bases between them. Germline CDR1 is MNHEY and CDR2 is SMNVEV (reference sequence). The CDR3 nucleotides read TGTGCCAGCAGTGTCACAGGAAACTATGGCTACACCTTC. Amino acids: CASSVTGNYGYTF.

The chain couples TRBV6-1 to TRBJ2-7; D gene uncertain. Germline CDR1 reads MNHNS; CDR2 reads SASEGT. V was pared by 1 base and J by 3 bases, with 10 bases between. The CDR3 runs to 14 residues. CDR3 sequence reads: CASSEDGKGYEQYF. The CDR3 DNA sequence: TGTGCCAGCAGTGAAGATGGGAAAGGCTACGAGCAGTACTTC.